This T cell receptor (beta chain) comes out of a study of blood T cell repertoires in COVID-19. The protocol was immunoSEQ multiplex PCR, while the TCRdb copy is restricted to in-frame clones and leaves out a portion. The table has 68,000 or so clones, 85% to 90% seen once. Deletions cut 2 bases from V and 7 bases from J, with 11 bases between. This CDR3 has 14 amino acids. Germline CDR1 is LGHNA and CDR2 is YSLEER. The sequence was collected from a man over 45 with acute or convalescent COVID-19. The chain recombines TRBV4-3 with TRBJ2-2, with D perhaps TRBD2 (5 bases). Sequencing was done on a sample of peripheral blood. CDR3 protein: CASSQRWGVGELFF. For the CDR3, the DNA is TGCGCCAGCAGCCAAAGATGGGGAGTCGGGGAGCTGTTTTTT.